The clone carrying this TCR beta chain was found once. The antigen remains undetermined. The sample belongs to a study of PD-L1 blockade in urothelial cancer. Overall study: Analyses used blood from 3 weeks (second dose) and 6 weeks after treatment start.

Study conclusions and caveats: Sub-median blood TCR clonality before treatment predicted longer survival.

The investigators introduced synthetic TCR analog templates into each PCR as spikes. Data came from immunoSEQ multiplex PCR; TCRdb stores just in-frame clones and leaves some out. The sample lists fewer than 95,000 clones, 84% occurring once. Time point of the sample: pretreatment peripheral blood. Each patient supplied 1 to 8 pretreatment and on-treatment samples. The CDR3 runs 14 residues. Germline loops: CDR1 SEHNR, CDR2 FQNEAQ (reference sequence). With 2 bases clipped from V and 1 base from J, the junction kept 1 base outside the gene matches. The V call is TRBV7-9, the J call TRBJ2-7; 8 positions agree with TRBD2. The specimen was PBMCs, collected around atezolizumab (anti-PD-L1) treatment. This receptor was obtained from a man aged 60 to 69 with urothelial cancer. CDR3 region: CASSLPSGSYEQYF. In DNA, the CDR3 is TGTGCCAGCAGCTTACCTAGCGGGTCCTACGAGCAGTACTTC.